In its sample, the clone carrying this T cell receptor beta chain was seen a few times. Its specificity is unknown. A clone one base away is much larger, so this may be a read error. This specimen belongs to a study of regulatory T cells in long-lasting Graves disease. Study-wide points: Newly diagnosed disease favored TRBV20-1 and TRBJ2-1 over persistent disease.

Indicated time point: newly diagnosed GD, antithyroid drugs for less than 3 months. Isolated PBMC RNA provided the starting material for the TCR library. Relying on iRepertoire HTBI primers and Arm-PCR of CDR3 regions, the team built TCR beta libraries. Original methodology: Samples jointly harbored 60 or so TRBV and 12 to 15 TRBJ segments. TCRdb ran MiXCR on the multiplex PCR reads and lists one entry per CDR3 protein. TCRdb's processing, not the study's, gives the V and J calls here. The sample records around 250,000 distinct CDR3 sequences, approximately 20% being singletons. The CDR3 runs 14 residues. The germline CDR1 and CDR2 sequences are MNHEY and SVGEGT. These sequences were also reported in another study, on T cells in Graves' hyperthyroidism and ophthalmopathy. That study reports: With the HTBI primer set, the TCR CDR3 went through a first round of RT-PCR. Before onset, ophthalmopathy was predicted by the model a median around 6 months earlier.

The starting material was peripheral blood mononuclear cells (PBMCs), obtained at new diagnosis, from a patient treated with antithyroid drugs. The clonotype was recovered from a woman aged 25-40 years with Graves disease. J is TRBJ1-1 and V is TRBV6-2 or TRBV6-3; D is uncertain. The CDR3 loop reads CASSSHTKNTGAFF. CDR3 DNA: TGTGCCAGCAGTTCCCATACAAAGAACACTGGAGCTTTCTTT.